The 8 T cell receptor beta chains below come from one sample, sequenced in a study of OX40 agonist ivuxolimab in advanced cancers. The assay was immunoSEQ multiplex PCR, and TCRdb's table has in-frame clones only and misses some. This sample has approximately 15,000 clones; roughly 92% occur once, and the top ten carry around 6.8%. This material consisted of CD4+ or CD8+ T cells sorted from blood, taken in a trial of the OX40 agonist ivuxolimab. These receptors all stem from an adult with an advanced solid tumor such as melanoma, head and neck, liver or kidney cancer.

The CDR3: CASSWLAGGKETQYF. As DNA, the CDR3 is TGTGCCAGCAGTTGGCTAGCGGGGGGGAAAGAGACCCAGTACTTC. The gene calls are TRBV27 and TRBJ2-5; 12 bases fit TRBD2. CDR1 and CDR2 (germline): MNHEY, SMNVEV (reference sequence). CDR3 size: 15 residues. V lost 4 bases to trimming and J lost 3 bases; unmatched junction nucleotides: 3.

The V and J genes are TRBV10-2 and TRBJ2-7; D call uncertain. This CDR3 comprises 11 residues. Trimming removed 0 bases from V and 7 bases from J, with 4 bases in between. In germline, CDR1 is WSHSY, CDR2 SAAADI. Written as DNA, the CDR3 is TGCGCCAGCAGTGAGTCAGGGGAGCAGTACTTC. This translates into CASSESGEQYF.

This chain connects TRBV27 to TRBJ1-1; D possibly corresponds to TRBD1 (5 bases). Germline V gene lookup returns CDR1 MNHEY and CDR2 SMNVEV (reference sequence). V dropped 7 bases and J dropped 4 bases, with 13 bases sitting between them. The CDR3 has 13 residues. The CDR3 loop is CASTLGRGTEAFF. CDR3 bases: TGTGCCAGCACCCTCGGGAGGGGCACTGAAGCTTTCTTT.

This chain joins TRBV27 and TRBJ2-5, with D perhaps matching TRBD1 or TRBD2 (5 bases each). Looked up from germline, CDR1 is MNHEY and CDR2 is SMNVEV (reference sequence). The CDR3 length is 13 residues. Trimming stripped 11 bases from V and 2 bases from J, with 15 bases between. CDR3 nucleotides: TGTGCCGCAGGGCCTGGGGGACAAGAGACCCAGTACTTC. This sequence encodes CAAGPGGQETQYF.

This sequence joins TRBV6-5 and TRBJ2-3; 9 nucleotides align to TRBD2. CDR1 and CDR2 from the germline V gene are MNHEY and SVGAGI. The CDR3 covers 15 residues. V was pared by 6 bases and J by 6 bases, with 10 bases of the junction left unmatched. Here the CDR3 DNA reads TGTGCCAGCAGCCTGGGAGGGCGGGAGGGGGATACGCAGTATTTT. Residues: CASSLGGREGDTQYF.

The rearrangement links TRBV5-1 to TRBJ1-2; TRBD1 agrees at 7 bases. Germline V gene data show CDR1 as SGHRS and CDR2 as YFSETQ. This CDR3 contains 12 residues. V dropped 4 bases and J dropped 7; count of bases not matched to a gene: 4. The DNA for the CDR3 is TGCGCCAGCAGCCCGACAGGGTTTGGCTACACCTTC. It yields the protein CASSPTGFGYTF.

In DNA, the CDR3 is TGTGCCAGCAGTTCCGTCGGACAGCGGGGCGAGCCCTACGAGCAGTACTTC. It is translated as CASSSVGQRGEPYEQYF. The chain is built from TRBV28 and TRBJ2-7, with a possible D match to TRBD2 (7 bases). This CDR3 contains 17 residues. V lost 4 bases to trimming and J lost 2 bases, with 21 bases between them. Germline CDR1 reads MDHEN; CDR2 reads SYDVKM.

The chain combines TRBV6-5 with TRBJ2-7; no reliable D call. There are 12 residues in the CDR3. Per the germline V gene, CDR1 is MNHEY and CDR2 is SVGAGI. V was pared by 2 bases and J by 2 bases, with 4 bases between. Written as DNA, the CDR3 is TGTGCCAGCAGTTACCCTGCCTACGAGCAGTACTTC. Residues: CASSYPAYEQYF.